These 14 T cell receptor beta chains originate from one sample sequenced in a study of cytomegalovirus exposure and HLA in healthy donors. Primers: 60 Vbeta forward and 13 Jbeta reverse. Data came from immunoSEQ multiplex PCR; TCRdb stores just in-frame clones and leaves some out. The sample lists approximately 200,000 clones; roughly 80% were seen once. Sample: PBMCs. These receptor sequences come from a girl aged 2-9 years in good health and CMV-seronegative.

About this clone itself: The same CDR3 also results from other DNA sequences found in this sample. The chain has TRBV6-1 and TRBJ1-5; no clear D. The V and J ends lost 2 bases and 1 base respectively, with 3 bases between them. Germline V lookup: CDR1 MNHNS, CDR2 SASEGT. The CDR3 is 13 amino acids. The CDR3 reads CASSEQSNQPQHF. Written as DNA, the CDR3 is TGTGCCAGCAGTGAACAGAGCAATCAGCCCCAGCATTTT.

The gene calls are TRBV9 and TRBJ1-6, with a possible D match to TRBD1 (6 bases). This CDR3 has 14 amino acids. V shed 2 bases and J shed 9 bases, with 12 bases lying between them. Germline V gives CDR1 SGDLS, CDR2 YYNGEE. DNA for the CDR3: TGTGCCAGCAGCGTCCGGGGGGCCGGTTCACCCCTCCACTTT. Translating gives CASSVRGAGSPLHF.

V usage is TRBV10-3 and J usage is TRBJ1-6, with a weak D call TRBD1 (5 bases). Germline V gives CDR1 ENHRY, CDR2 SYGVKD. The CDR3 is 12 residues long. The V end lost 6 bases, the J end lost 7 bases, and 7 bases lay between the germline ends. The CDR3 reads CAIRGRNSPLHF. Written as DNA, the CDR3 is TGTGCCATCAGGGGGCGGAATTCACCCCTCCACTTT.

The CDR3 is CSVENSRGYTF. As DNA, the CDR3 is TGCAGCGTTGAAAACTCGCGTGGCTACACCTTC. The chain carries TRBV29-1 and TRBJ1-2; D uncertain. The CDR3 sequence is 11 residues long. CDR1 SQVTM and CDR2 ANQGSEA come from the germline V gene. Trimming removed 2 bases at V and 7 bases at J, with 8 bases between.

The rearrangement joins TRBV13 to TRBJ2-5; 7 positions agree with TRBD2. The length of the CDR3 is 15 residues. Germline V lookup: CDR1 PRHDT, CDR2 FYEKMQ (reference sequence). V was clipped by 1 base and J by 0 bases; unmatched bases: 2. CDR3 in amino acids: CASSLAGGNQETQYF. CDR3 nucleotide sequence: TGTGCCAGCAGCTTAGCGGGAGGCAACCAAGAGACCCAGTACTTC.

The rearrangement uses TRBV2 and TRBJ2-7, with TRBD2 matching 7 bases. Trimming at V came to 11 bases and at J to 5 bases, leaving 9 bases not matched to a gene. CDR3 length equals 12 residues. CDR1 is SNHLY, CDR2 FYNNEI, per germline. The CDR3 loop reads CAGGGLAHEQYF. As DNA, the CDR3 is TGTGCCGGGGGGGGTTTGGCCCACGAGCAGTACTTC.

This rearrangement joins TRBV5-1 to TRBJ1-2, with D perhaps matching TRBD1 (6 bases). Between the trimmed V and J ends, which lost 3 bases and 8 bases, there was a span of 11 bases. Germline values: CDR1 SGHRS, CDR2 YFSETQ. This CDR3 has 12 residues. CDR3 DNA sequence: TGCGCCAGCAGCTCTAACAGGGACGGCTACACCTTC. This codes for CASSSNRDGYTF.

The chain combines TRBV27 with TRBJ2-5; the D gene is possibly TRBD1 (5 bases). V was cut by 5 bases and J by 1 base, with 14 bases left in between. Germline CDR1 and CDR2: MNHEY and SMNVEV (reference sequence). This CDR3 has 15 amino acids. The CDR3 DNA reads TGTGCCAGCAGTCCTGGGGCGGCAGTCCAAGAGACCCAGTACTTC. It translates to CASSPGAAVQETQYF.

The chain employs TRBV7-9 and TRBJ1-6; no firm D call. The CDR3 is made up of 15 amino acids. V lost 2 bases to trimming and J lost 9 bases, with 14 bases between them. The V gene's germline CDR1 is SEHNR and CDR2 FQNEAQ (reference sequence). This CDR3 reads CASSLTSTGVSPLHF. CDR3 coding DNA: TGTGCCAGCAGCTTAACCTCGACGGGAGTTTCACCCCTCCACTTT.

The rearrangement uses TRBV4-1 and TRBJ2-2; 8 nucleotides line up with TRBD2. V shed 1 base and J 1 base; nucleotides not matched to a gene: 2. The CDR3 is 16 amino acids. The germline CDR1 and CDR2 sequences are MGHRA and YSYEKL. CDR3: CASSQASGGNTGELFF. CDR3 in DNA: TGCGCCAGCAGCCAAGCGAGCGGGGGGAACACCGGGGAGCTGTTTTTT.

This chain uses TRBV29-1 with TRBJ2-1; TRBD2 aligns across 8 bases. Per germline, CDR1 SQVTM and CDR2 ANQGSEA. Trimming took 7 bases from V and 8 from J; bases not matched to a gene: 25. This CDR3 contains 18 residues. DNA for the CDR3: TGCAGCGACGCGGGTAGCGGGACTGTCTGTGTTAATTGGTATGAGCAGTTCTTC. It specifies CSDAGSGTVCVNWYEQFF.

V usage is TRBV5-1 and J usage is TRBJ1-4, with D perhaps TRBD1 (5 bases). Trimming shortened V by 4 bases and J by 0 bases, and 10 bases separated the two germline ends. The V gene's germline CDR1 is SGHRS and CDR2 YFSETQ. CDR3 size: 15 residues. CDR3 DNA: TGCGCCAGCAGCCCCGGGGGGTCAACTAATGAAAAACTGTTTTTT. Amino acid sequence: CASSPGGSTNEKLFF.

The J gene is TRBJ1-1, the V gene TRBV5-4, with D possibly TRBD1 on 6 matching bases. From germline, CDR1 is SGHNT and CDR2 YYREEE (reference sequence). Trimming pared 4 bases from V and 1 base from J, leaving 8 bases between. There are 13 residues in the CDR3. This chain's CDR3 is CASSPQGNTEAFF. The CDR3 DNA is TGTGCCAGCAGCCCACAGGGGAACACTGAAGCTTTCTTT. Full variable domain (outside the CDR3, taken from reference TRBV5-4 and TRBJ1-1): ETGVTQSPTHLIKTRGQQVTLRCSSQSGHNTVSWYQQALGQGPQFIFQYYREEENGRGNFPPRFSGLQFPNYSSELNVNALELDDSALYLCASSPQGNTEAFFGQGTRLTVV.

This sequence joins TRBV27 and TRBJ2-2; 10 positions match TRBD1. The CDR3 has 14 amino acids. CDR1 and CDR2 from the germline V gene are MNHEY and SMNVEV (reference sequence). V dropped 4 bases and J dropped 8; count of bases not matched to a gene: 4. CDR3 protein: CASSSGTGVGELFF. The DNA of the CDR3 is TGTGCCAGCAGTTCAGGGACAGGGGTTGGGGAGCTGTTTTTT.